This is a list of T cell receptor beta chains from one sample in a study of blood T cell repertoires in COVID-19. The method was immunoSEQ multiplex PCR; TCRdb's version includes in-frame clones alone and lacks a portion of them. The table records about 120,000 clones, around nine tenths of them present only once. The sample was peripheral blood. The receptors shown here come from a woman of 80 years or more with acute or convalescent COVID-19. CDR3s include the opening cysteine and the closing phenylalanine or tryptophan. Each record gives: J gene, D gene, V gene, clone size, CDR3 protein, CDR3 DNA. A D gene is named only where the DNA matches it firmly. Rows give clone size only sometimes, using once, few, many, or a class for an expanded clone.

>TRBJ1-2|-|TRBV20-1|-
CSATDIDGYTF
TGCAGTGCTACGGACATCGATGGCTACACCTTC
>TRBJ2-5|-|TRBV5-1|-
CASSWQPYRGETQYF
TGCGCCAGCAGCTGGCAGCCGTACCGGGGAGAGACCCAGTACTTC
>TRBJ2-7|-|TRBV29-1|-
CSVGQGSYEQYF
TGCAGCGTTGGCCAGGGTTCCTACGAGCAGTACTTC
>TRBJ2-3|TRBD2|TRBV5-1|-
CASSARTSGGSTDTQYF
TGCGCCAGCAGCGCAAGGACTAGCGGGGGGTCCACAGATACGCAGTATTTT
>TRBJ1-2|TRBD1|TRBV4-3|-
CASSQEPGQGRFNYGYTF
TGCGCCAGCAGCCAAGAACCGGGACAGGGCCGTTTTAACTATGGCTACACCTTC
>TRBJ2-7|TRBD1|TRBV28|-
CASSLGFRTGHYEQYF
TGTGCCAGCAGTTTAGGATTTAGGACAGGGCACTACGAGCAGTACTTC
>TRBJ2-7|TRBD2|TRBV6-5|once
CASSYYLAGPSYEQYF
TGTGCCAGCAGTTACTATCTAGCGGGCCCCTCCTACGAGCAGTACTTC
>TRBJ2-3|TRBD2|TRBV20-1|-
CSASLRRGATDTQYF
TGCAGTGCTAGTCTACGGCGGGGGGCCACAGATACGCAGTATTTT
>TRBJ1-1|-|TRBV6-1|-
CASSERWGRDTEAFF
TGTGCCAGCAGTGAAAGGTGGGGCAGGGACACTGAAGCTTTCTTT
>TRBJ1-1|-|TRBV2|once
CASLVLNTEAFF
TGTGCCAGCCTCGTACTTAACACTGAAGCTTTCTTT
>TRBJ1-2|-|TRBV7-8|-
CASSLTGWGYTF
TGTGCCAGCAGCCTCACAGGGTGGGGCTACACCTTC
>TRBJ2-2|-|TRBV7-3|once
CASSLKARSGVDTGELFF
TGTGCCAGCAGCCTTAAAGCGCGGTCGGGAGTGGACACCGGGGAGCTGTTTTTT
>TRBJ2-7|TRBD1|TRBV7-2|-
CASSLVQGAPYEQYF
TGTGCCAGCAGCTTAGTACAGGGGGCTCCCTACGAGCAGTACTTC
>TRBJ2-1|TRBD2|TRBV3-1/TRBV3-2|-
CASTPVAGEPNEQFF
TGTGCCAGCACCCCTGTAGCGGGAGAACCCAATGAGCAGTTCTTC
>TRBJ1-2|-|TRBV10-1|-
CASEGERPYGYTF
TGCGCCAGCGAGGGGGAGAGACCTTATGGCTACACCTTC
>TRBJ1-6|-|TRBV6-5|-
CASRGGNSPLHF
TGTGCCAGCAGGGGGGGTAATTCACCCCTCCACTTT
>TRBJ2-3|TRBD1|TRBV11-2|few
CATGTDRTSTDTQYF
TGTGCCACGGGCACGGACAGGACCAGCACAGATACGCAGTATTTT
>TRBJ2-7|-|TRBV5-6|few
CASSTDRGNAQYEQYF
TGTGCCAGCAGCACGGATCGGGGAAACGCACAGTACGAGCAGTACTTC
>TRBJ2-3|TRBD2|TRBV6-5|few
CASRRTSGLTDTQYF
TGTGCCAGCAGGCGCACTAGCGGCTTGACAGATACGCAGTATTTT
>TRBJ2-5|TRBD2|TRBV9|few
CASSAYASGGAMAQETQYF
TGTGCCAGCAGCGCATACGCTAGCGGGGGGGCTATGGCCCAAGAGACCCAGTACTTC
>TRBJ1-2|-|TRBV18|-
CASSPETNKRYGYTF
TGTGCCAGCTCACCGGAGACCAACAAACGCTATGGCTACACCTTC
>TRBJ2-1|-|TRBV6-2/TRBV6-3|-
CASSYNRGHSYNEQFF
TGTGCCAGCAGTTACAATAGGGGTCACAGCTACAATGAGCAGTTCTTC
>TRBJ1-5|TRBD1|TRBV6-5|few
CASRRDRRSNQPQHF
TGTGCCAGCAGAAGGGACAGGCGTAGCAATCAGCCCCAGCATTTT
>TRBJ2-3|-|TRBV2|-
CASSVFEITDTQYF
TGTGCCAGCAGTGTCTTTGAGATCACAGATACGCAGTATTTT
>TRBJ1-2|TRBD1|TRBV7-2|once
CASSHGQGYGYTF
TGTGCCAGCAGCCACGGACAGGGCTATGGCTACACCTTC
>TRBJ2-5|TRBD2|TRBV5-1|-
CASGERGQYQETQYF
TGCGCCAGCGGCGAGCGGGGCCAGTACCAAGAGACCCAGTACTTC
>TRBJ1-4|-|TRBV5-4|-
CASSLVTGRGEKLFF
TGTGCCAGCAGCTTGGTTACAGGCAGAGGCGAAAAACTGTTTTTT
>TRBJ2-7|TRBD2|TRBV5-6|once
CASSSPGLAYYEQYF
TGTGCCAGCAGCTCTCCAGGACTAGCTTACTACGAGCAGTACTTC
>TRBJ1-2|TRBD1|TRBV7-2|-
CASSLSGTGVGYTF
TGTGCCAGCAGCTTGTCCGGGACAGGGGTGGGCTACACCTTC
>TRBJ2-7|TRBD2|TRBV27|once
CASSSMTSGRLGEQYF
TGTGCCAGCAGTTCGATGACTAGCGGGAGACTTGGGGAGCAGTACTTC
>TRBJ2-5|-|TRBV9|-
CASSRGIKQETQYF
TGTGCCAGCAGCCGGGGTATCAAGCAAGAGACCCAGTACTTC
>TRBJ1-6|TRBD1|TRBV7-6|-
CASSLVLGQGTLHF
TGTGCCAGCAGCTTAGTCCTAGGACAGGGAACCCTCCACTTT
>TRBJ2-3|TRBD1|TRBV19|once
CASSRTTGVQNTDTQYF
TGTGCCAGTAGTAGAACTACAGGGGTTCAGAACACAGATACGCAGTATTTT
>TRBJ2-3|TRBD2|TRBV5-1|once
CASSLETSLDTQYF
TGCGCCAGCAGCTTGGAGACTAGCTTAGATACGCAGTATTTT
>TRBJ1-2|TRBD1|TRBV3-1/TRBV3-2|-
CASSQDPRGTGDGYTF
TGTGCCAGCAGCCAAGATCCTCGCGGGACAGGGGATGGCTACACCTTC
>TRBJ1-2|-|TRBV5-5|once
CASSFVNYGYTF
TGTGCCAGCAGCTTCGTCAACTATGGCTACACCTTC
>TRBJ2-7|TRBD2|TRBV9|-
CASSVAGLAEYEQYF
TGTGCCAGCAGCGTAGCGGGACTAGCAGAATACGAGCAGTACTTC
>TRBJ2-1|-|TRBV12-3/TRBV12-4|-
CASSLTSSRQFF
TGTGCCAGCAGCCTTACTAGCAGCCGGCAGTTCTTC
>TRBJ2-7|TRBD1|TRBV10-3|-
CAISVATGTYEQYF
TGTGCCATCAGTGTGGCGACAGGGACCTACGAGCAGTACTTC
>TRBJ2-5|-|TRBV2|once
CASRRVETQYF
TGTGCCAGCAGACGAGTGGAGACCCAGTACTTC
>TRBJ2-2|TRBD2|TRBV7-6|-
CASRKKASGGTNTGELFF
TGTGCCAGCAGAAAAAAAGCTAGCGGGGGTACGAACACCGGGGAGCTGTTTTTT
>TRBJ1-2|TRBD1|TRBV11-2|-
CASSQPDRGQSNYGYTF
TGTGCCAGCAGCCAGCCGGACAGGGGGCAGTCTAACTATGGCTACACCTTC
>TRBJ1-4|TRBD1|TRBV7-9|-
CASSLVTGGEKLFF
TGTGCCAGCAGCTTAGTAACAGGGGGTGAAAAACTGTTTTTT
>TRBJ1-4|-|TRBV21-1|-
CASSLQRLNEKLFF
TGTGCCAGCAGCCTACAGAGATTGAATGAAAAACTGTTTTTT
>TRBJ2-5|TRBD2|TRBV11-2|few
CASSLEGTSGRAQETQYF
TGTGCCAGCAGCTTAGAAGGGACTAGCGGGAGGGCCCAAGAGACCCAGTACTTC
>TRBJ2-3|TRBD2|TRBV27|-
CASSFGASGGVDTQYF
TGTGCCAGCAGTTTCGGAGCTAGCGGGGGGGTTGATACGCAGTATTTT
>TRBJ1-2|-|TRBV12-2|-
CASRLALRTGNYGYTF
TGTGCAAGTCGCTTAGCCCTTAGGACAGGGAACTATGGCTACACCTTC
>TRBJ1-2|-|TRBV4-1|few
CASSQGEGVGYTF
TGCGCCAGCAGCCAAGGAGAAGGGGTGGGCTACACCTTC
>TRBJ1-5|TRBD1|TRBV7-9|-
CASSSGTGEQPQHF
TGTGCCAGCAGCTCTGGCACAGGGGAACAGCCCCAGCATTTT
>TRBJ2-2|TRBD2|TRBV10-3|-
CAISDSGRMIGELFF
TGTGCCATCAGTGACAGCGGGAGAATGATCGGGGAGCTGTTTTTT
>TRBJ1-6|-|TRBV9|-
CASSARGRENSPLHF
TGTGCCAGCAGCGCGAGGGGGAGGGAAAATTCACCCCTCCACTTT
>TRBJ1-5|TRBD1|TRBV6-5|-
CANTGVRGNQPQHF
TGTGCCAACACCGGGGTCAGGGGGAATCAGCCCCAGCATTTT
>TRBJ2-2|-|TRBV7-6|few
CASSHRDTNTGELFF
TGTGCCAGCAGCCACCGGGACACCAACACCGGGGAGCTGTTTTTT